Below are 8 T cell receptor beta chains sequenced from a single sample in a study of multiple sclerosis patients with progressive multifocal leukoencephalopathy (dated by TCRdb to the late 2010s). The method behind the library was the immunoSEQ multiplex PCR assay. Not all clones reach the TCRdb copy of this immuneACCESS table, which keeps in-frame sequences only. Checked studies attribute under half of the gap to unresolved V genes and leave the rest unexplained. Recorded for this sample are about 25,000 clones; roughly 90% of them occurred a single time. In total, the top ten clones hold approximately 2% of the sample. What this sample's time point label stands for: approximately 11 months of natalizumab therapy. The sample's treatment or condition, from its label and the paper: on natalizumab therapy at sampling. The specimen was PBMCs, collected from a patient treated with natalizumab. The receptors here all came from a young man with multiple sclerosis.

The rearrangement uses TRBV5-6 and TRBJ1-1, with D hard to call. Trimming left V 1 base short and J 2 bases short, with 0 bases between. In germline, CDR1 is SGHDT, CDR2 YYEEEE. The CDR3 extends over 11 amino acids. CDR3 DNA sequence: TGTGCCAGCAGCTTGAACACTGAAGCTTTCTTT. This sequence encodes CASSLNTEAFF.

The gene calls are TRBV5-1 and TRBJ2-1, with 9 bases fitting TRBD1. Per the germline V gene, CDR1 is SGHRS and CDR2 is YFSETQ. The CDR3 is 15 residues long. Trimming at V came to 4 bases and at J to 2 bases, leaving 4 bases not matched to a gene. CDR3: CASSTGQGTYNEQFF. The DNA of the CDR3 is TGCGCCAGCAGCACGGGACAGGGTACCTACAATGAGCAGTTCTTC.

The rearrangement links TRBV19 to TRBJ2-1, with 11 nucleotides matching TRBD2. With 6 bases clipped from V and 3 bases from J, the junction kept 4 bases outside the gene matches. CDR1 and CDR2 from the germline V gene are LNHDA and SQIVND (reference sequence). This CDR3 has 15 residues. CDR3 protein: CASSPTSGVYNEQFF. The CDR3 region has the DNA TGTGCCAGTAGCCCGACTAGCGGGGTCTACAATGAGCAGTTCTTC.

The V call is TRBV14, the J call TRBJ2-3, with TRBD2 identical over 7 bases. The germline gives CDR1 SGHDN, CDR2 FVKESK. This CDR3 comprises 16 residues. V was clipped by 0 bases and J by 3 bases; unmatched bases: 6. The CDR3 nucleotides read TGTGCCAGCAGCCAAGAATTGGGGGGGTTGACAGATACGCAGTATTTT. It specifies CASSQELGGLTDTQYF.

This chain uses TRBV5-5 with TRBJ1-1, with D uncertain. The CDR3 covers 13 residues. Germline V gene sequence: CDR1 SGHKS, CDR2 YYEKEE (reference sequence). V lost 2 bases, J lost 6 bases, and 11 bases lay in between. The DNA for the CDR3 is TGTGCCAGCAGCTTTTCCATCGCCTCTGAAGCTTTCTTT. Residues: CASSFSIASEAFF.

The chain combines TRBV7-6 with TRBJ2-1; tentatively, D is TRBD2 (6 bases). CDR1 and CDR2 (germline): SGHVS, FNYEAQ. V lost 3 bases and J 8 bases, leaving 11 bases between the germline ends. There are 13 residues in the CDR3. The DNA for the CDR3 is TGTGCCAGCAGCTTCGCCGGGAGTTATGAGCAGTTCTTC. This gives the protein CASSFAGSYEQFF.

The chain employs TRBV7-2 and TRBJ1-5, with 7 bases matching TRBD1. V trimming: 1 base; J trimming: 6 bases; junction bases outside the gene matches: 6. The CDR3 has 15 residues. Germline CDR1 is SGHTA and CDR2 is FQGNSA. The CDR3 coding sequence is TGTGCCAGCAGCTTAGTTAGACAGGGAGGTCAGCCCCAGCATTTT. Translated: CASSLVRQGGQPQHF.

This chain uses TRBV5-4 with TRBJ2-2; 7 nucleotides align to TRBD2. There are 17 residues in the CDR3. Germline V gene sequence: CDR1 SGHNT, CDR2 YYREEE (reference sequence). V gave up 0 bases and J gave up 1 base; unmatched junction bases: 6. The chain's CDR3 is CASSLGGSMVNTGELFF. DNA of the CDR3: TGTGCCAGCAGCTTGGGCGGGAGCATGGTGAACACCGGGGAGCTGTTTTTT.